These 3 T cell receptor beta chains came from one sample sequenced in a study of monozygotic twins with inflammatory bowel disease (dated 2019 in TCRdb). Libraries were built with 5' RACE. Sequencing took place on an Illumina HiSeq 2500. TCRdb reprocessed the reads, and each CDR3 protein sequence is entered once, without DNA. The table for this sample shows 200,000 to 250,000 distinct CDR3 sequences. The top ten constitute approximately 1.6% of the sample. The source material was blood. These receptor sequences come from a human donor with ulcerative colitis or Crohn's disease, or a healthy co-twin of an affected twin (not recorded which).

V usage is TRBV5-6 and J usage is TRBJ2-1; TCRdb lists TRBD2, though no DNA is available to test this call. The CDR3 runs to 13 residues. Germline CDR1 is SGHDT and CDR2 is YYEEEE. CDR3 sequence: CASSYGTYNEQFF.

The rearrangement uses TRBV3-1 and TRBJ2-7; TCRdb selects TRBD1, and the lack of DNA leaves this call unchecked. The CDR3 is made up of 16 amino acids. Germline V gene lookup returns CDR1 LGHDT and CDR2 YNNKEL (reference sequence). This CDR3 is CASSQVQRTGGYEQYF.

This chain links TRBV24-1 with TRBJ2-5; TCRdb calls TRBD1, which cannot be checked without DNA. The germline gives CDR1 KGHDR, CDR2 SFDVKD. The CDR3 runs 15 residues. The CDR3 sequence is CATSEGSGGQETQYF.